This is a list of T cell receptor beta chains from one sample in a study of response to subunit inactivated influenza vaccine. TCRdb re-called the RT-PCR reads through MiXCR, storing one row per CDR3 protein. This sample has about 800,000 distinct CDR3 sequences; 21% occur once, and the top ten carry 10% to 13%. The source material was PBMCs from blood, sampled 4 to 6 days after vaccination. The receptors come from a man in his fifties or sixties who received an inactivated influenza vaccine. The conserved cysteine and the conserved F or W are not part of the CDR3 here.

cdr3_length v_call cdr3_aa
13 TRBV5-1 ASSLARTGAGELF
14 TRBV7-2 ASSLGGLAGANTQY
15 TRBV6-4 ASSDRDLAGGRNEQF
12 TRBV12-3/TRBV12-4 ASSEQGADQPQH
12 TRBV12-3/TRBV12-4 ASIETGRNQPQH
13 TRBV12-3/TRBV12-4 ASSTHTGKSEKLF
13 TRBV4-3 ASSQIPDMNTEAF
13 TRBV15 ATSRESTLNTEAF
15 TRBV5-1 ASSFSPRGVLQETQY
11 TRBV10-3 AISESNLPRQY
11 TRBV5-4 ASSSRDGNEQF
9 TRBV2 ASRDWNEQY
13 TRBV12-3/TRBV12-4 ASSPKGGQNTEAF
12 TRBV4-2 ASSQPGATGELF
14 TRBV7-6 ASSPGALRANEKLF
14 TRBV13 ASSPPGGRSYNEQF
14 TRBV6-2/TRBV6-3 ASSPSGLKTNTEAF
14 TRBV6-5 ASSYSPGGRADTQY
13 TRBV7-2 ASSLVPAGSGEQY
12 TRBV15 ATSRVGGQETQY
11 TRBV2 ATTGAFNQPQH
15 TRBV5-6 ASSLVVGGGSQETQY
17 TRBV18 ASSPLPGEGILKNTEAF
10 TRBV20-1 STSGGITEAF
11 TRBV20-1 SARPRIYYEQY
13 TRBV7-2 ASSLDPSAVGTQY
11 TRBV11-2 ASSFWPLDTQY
14 TRBV11-2 ASSLGWTGDGGELF
15 TRBV7-9 ASHSVRVRGIYNEQF
15 TRBV6-5 ASSSLHAGDRNTEAF
15 TRBV4-2 ASSFSGTGFFHEKLF
10 TRBV10-3 AIGTGSPEQY
14 TRBV12-3/TRBV12-4 ASSKQGTPSYNEQF
12 TRBV5-1 ASSRPTHQETQY
11 TRBV20-1 SASLAGLSEQF
12 TRBV20-1 SAWRDRLGDTQY
12 TRBV18 ASSPVDRVHEQY
12 TRBV20-1 SARGRGTNYEQY
15 TRBV7-9 ASSSGLADMDSYEQY
14 TRBV5-6 ASISLAGGVTDEQY
13 TRBV5-1 ASSLGISLQETQY
13 TRBV24-1 ATSDWDRSGNEQF
14 TRBV11-2 ASSLVRASGAGKQF
14 TRBV9 ASSVAGQPRGETQY
13 TRBV11-2 ASSKDPVNTGELF
13 TRBV7-9 ASNRQGGSQETQY
12 TRBV5-1 ASSPDSYSYEQY
11 TRBV12-3/TRBV12-4 ASSLLTAAEQY
13 TRBV2 ASSRREGRTNTQY
11 TRBV20-1 SARWTSAYEQY
13 TRBV4-2 ASSQDAGDLETQY
15 TRBV18 ASSPPTSGRRYNEQF
12 TRBV20-1 SARGWKSNEEQF
13 TRBV4-1 ASSQVGAAPYEQY